This entry lists 20 T cell receptor beta chains sequenced from one sample in a study of T cells in Graves' hyperthyroidism and ophthalmopathy (dated by TCRdb to between 2018 and 2021). Receptor libraries were prepared by multiplex PCR. Sequenced using an Illumina HiSeq 2000. TCR beta CDR3 regions were amplified from RNA transcripts. The TCR CDR3 was subjected to a first round of RT-PCR using the HTBI primer set and the Qiagen OneStep RT-PCR kit. Starting from the raw public reads, TCRdb applied fastp trimming at Q25, assembled clones with MiXCR and retained in-frame beta chains. Each entry merges the rows of one CDR3 protein and shows their most common DNA and genes. The sample profile shows 480,000 or so distinct CDR3 sequences; roughly 14% of them were found once. The top ten clones comprise less than 20% of the sample. The sample taken for sequencing was blood. The receptors come from a young woman with Graves' hyperthyroidism.

In its sample, this clonotype was seen many times. The DNA of the CDR3 is TGTGCCAGCAGCCAAGATCCCACTAGCGGATTTAGCACAGATACGCAGTATTTT. Translated: CASSQDPTSGFSTDTQYF. This chain connects TRBV3-1 to TRBJ2-3; TRBD2 aligns across 8 bases. Trimming took 0 bases from V and 0 from J; bases not matched to a gene: 8. The germline V gene has CDR1 LGHDT and CDR2 YNNKEL (reference sequence). The CDR3 runs to 18 residues.

There are a few counts of this clonotype. The CDR3 coding sequence is TGTGCCAGCAGCCCCGGTTCTGGGACAGGGTTGAGTGAGCAGTTCTTC. Protein sequence: CASSPGSGTGLSEQFF. V gene TRBV13 combines with J gene TRBJ2-1, with 9 bases matching TRBD1. Germline V gene lookup returns CDR1 PRHDT and CDR2 FYEKMQ (reference sequence). The CDR3 is made up of 16 amino acids. With 5 bases clipped from V and 9 bases from J, the junction kept 14 bases outside the gene matches.

The V call is TRBV11-3, the J call TRBJ2-3; 10 bases fit TRBD2. The germline gives CDR1 SGHNT, CDR2 YENEEA. The V and J ends lost 0 bases and 3 bases, in that order; junction bases with no gene match: 3. The CDR3 covers 16 residues. The CDR3 loop reads CASSLEAGGRTDTQYF. For the CDR3, the DNA is TGTGCCAGCAGCTTAGAAGCGGGAGGGCGGACAGATACGCAGTATTTT.

In this sample, this clonotype turned up many times. The gene calls are TRBV2 and TRBJ2-7; maybe TRBD2 (6 bases). Trimming pared 2 bases from V and 6 bases from J, leaving 14 bases between. CDR1 SNHLY and CDR2 FYNNEI come from the germline V gene. The CDR3 covers 14 residues. The CDR3 nucleotides are TGTGCCAGCAGTGAAATGGCGGCGGGGCTCGAGCAGTACTTC. Translation gives CASSEMAAGLEQYF. Full variable domain (remainder filled in from reference TRBV2 and TRBJ2-7): EPEVTQTPSHQVTQMGQEVILRCVPISNHLYFYWYRQILGQKVEFLVSFYNNEISEKSEIFDDQFSVERPDGSNFTLKIRSTKLEDSAMYFCASSEMAAGLEQYFGPGTRLTVT.

This clonotype was detected ten times or more. The chain combines TRBV29-1 with TRBJ2-5; tentative D call: TRBD2 (6 bases). Trimming took 5 bases from V and 4 from J, leaving 11 bases between them. CDR3 size: 12 residues. CDR1 is SQVTM and CDR2 is ANQGSEA in the germline V gene. The CDR3 region is CSVHRRAETQYF. Written as DNA, the CDR3 is TGCAGCGTTCACAGGAGGGCAGAGACCCAGTACTTC.

This chain links TRBV30 with TRBJ1-2, with D tentatively TRBD1 (6 bases). V lost 3 bases to trimming and J lost 8 bases, with 16 bases between them. The CDR3 runs to 13 residues. Germline-derived CDR1 and CDR2 are GTSNPN and SVGIG (reference sequence). Here the CDR3 DNA reads TGTGCCTGGAGCGGAGGGGGGCGGGTAGGCTACACCTTC. Amino acid sequence: CAWSGGGRVGYTF.

This clonotype was detected ten times or more. This rearrangement joins TRBV11-3 to TRBJ2-5; tentative D call: TRBD1 (6 bases). Germline CDR1 is SGHNT and CDR2 is YENEEA. The CDR3 has 14 amino acids. V was clipped by 3 bases and J by 3 bases, with 11 bases between them. CDR3 sequence (DNA): TGTGCCAGCAGCTTGTCATCAGGGGAAGAGACCCAGTACTTC. This gives the protein CASSLSSGEETQYF.

The V and J genes are TRBV16 and TRBJ1-1; D remains unclear. Germline loops: CDR1 KGHSY, CDR2 FQNENV. The CDR3 is 16 residues long. Trimming took off 2 bases at V and 4 bases at J, with 17 bases between the two ends. CDR3 region: CASSQGPVESITEAFF. DNA of the CDR3: TGTGCCAGCAGCCAAGGCCCAGTTGAATCAATCACTGAAGCTTTCTTT.

The CDR3 spells CASRITSGRVETQYF. CDR3 coding DNA: TGTGCCAGCAGGATTACTAGCGGGAGAGTTGAGACCCAGTACTTC. The V call is TRBV27, the J call TRBJ2-5; TRBD2 matches at 11 bases. Germline assignment: CDR1 MNHEY and CDR2 SMNVEV (reference sequence). The CDR3 contains 15 residues. The trim removed 6 bases at V and 5 bases at J, leaving 8 bases unmatched.

This clonotype has at least ten counts. The chain links TRBV27 to TRBJ2-3; 10 bases match TRBD2. This CDR3 comprises 16 residues. Trimming at V came to 4 bases and at J to 4 bases, leaving 8 bases not matched to a gene. The germline V gene has CDR1 MNHEY and CDR2 SMNVEV (reference sequence). The CDR3 is CASSYGTSALSDTQYF. CDR3 coding DNA: TGTGCCAGCAGTTACGGGACTAGCGCTTTATCAGATACGCAGTATTTT.

This clonotype has at least ten counts. The chain employs TRBV11-3 and TRBJ2-7, with D uncertain. CDR1 and CDR2 from the germline V gene are SGHNT and YENEEA. The CDR3 runs 14 residues. The V gene lost 1 base and the J gene lost 2 bases, with 9 bases spanning the gap. Here the CDR3 reads CASSLVIGTYEQYF. The CDR3 nucleotides read TGTGCCAGCAGCTTAGTAATCGGTACCTACGAGCAGTACTTC.

Ten or more counts support this clonotype. The chain employs TRBV30 and TRBJ1-4; D uncertain. The germline CDR1 and CDR2 sequences are GTSNPN and SVGIG (reference sequence). The CDR3 covers 15 residues. The V end lost 0 bases, the J end lost 6 bases, and 14 bases lay between the germline ends. Here the CDR3 DNA reads TGTGCCTGGAGTGTATCAGCTCTTAGGGATGAAAAACTGTTTTTT. Protein: CAWSVSALRDEKLFF.

This clonotype was seen many times. The rearrangement links TRBV14 to TRBJ2-3, with a weak D call TRBD1 (5 bases). CDR3 size: 15 residues. V shed 2 bases and J shed 2 bases, with 11 bases lying between them. Germline values: CDR1 SGHDN, CDR2 FVKESK. CDR3 protein: CASSQQGLSTDTQYF. The CDR3 bases are TGTGCCAGCAGCCAACAGGGTTTGTCCACAGATACGCAGTATTTT.

The gene calls are TRBV5-5 and TRBJ2-7; the D is unclear. The germline gives CDR1 SGHKS, CDR2 YYEKEE (reference sequence). V was shortened by 0 bases and J by 1 base, with 8 bases between the two germline ends. CDR3 length equals 14 residues. The CDR3 DNA follows: TGTGCCAGCAGCTTGGTATGGATTTCCTACGAGCAGTACTTC. Amino acids: CASSLVWISYEQYF.

This clonotype occurred a few times. The V and J genes are TRBV5-1 and TRBJ1-3; no clear D gene. CDR3 length equals 15 residues. CDR1 SGHRS and CDR2 YFSETQ come from the germline V gene. V was shortened by 1 base and J by 0 bases, with 8 bases between the two germline ends. CDR3 nucleotides: TGCGCCAGCAGCTTGACGCTGAGCTCTGGAAACACCATATATTTT. This codes for CASSLTLSSGNTIYF.

There are many counts of this clonotype. For the CDR3, the DNA is TGTGCCAGTAGTAGACGGGAGGGTCCCTACAATGAGCAGTTCTTC. Its translation: CASSRREGPYNEQFF. The rearrangement links TRBV19 to TRBJ2-1, with TRBD2 identical over 8 bases. The V and J ends lost 4 bases and 2 bases, in that order; junction bases with no gene match: 4. CDR3 length: 15 amino acids. Germline assignment: CDR1 LNHDA and CDR2 SQIVND (reference sequence).

Ten or more counts support this clonotype. The gene calls are TRBV7-6 and TRBJ2-1; D may be TRBD2 (6 bases). CDR1 is SGHVS, CDR2 FNYEAQ, per germline. CDR3 length: 13 residues. Trimming cost V 1 base and J 8 bases, with 9 bases left between them. The CDR3 DNA follows: TGTGCCAGCAGCTTAGTGGAGGGGTATGAGCAGTTCTTC. This encodes CASSLVEGYEQFF. The whole variable domain, remainder taken from reference TRBV7-6 and TRBJ2-1, is GAGVSQSPRYKVTKRGQDVALRCDPISGHVSLYWYRQALGQGPEFLTYFNYEAQQDKSGLPNDRFSAERPEGSISTLTIQRTEQRDSAMYRCASSLVEGYEQFFGPGTRLTVL.

This clonotype was detected ten times or more. V and J are TRBV7-9 and TRBJ2-2; 14 bases agree with TRBD2. Losses at the gene ends were 3 bases for V and 7 bases for J; bases not matched to a gene: 1. The CDR3 spans 15 residues. The germline gives CDR1 SEHNR, CDR2 FQNEAQ (reference sequence). CDR3 bases: TGTGCCAGCAGCTTCGGGACTAGCGGGAGCGGGGAGCTGTTTTTT. Translated: CASSFGTSGSGELFF. Using reference TRBV7-9 and TRBJ2-2 for the parts outside the CDR3, the full variable domain is DTGVSQNPRHKITKRGQNVTFRCDPISEHNRLYWYRQTLGQGPEFLTYFQNEAQLEKSRLLSDRFSAERPKGSFSTLEIQRTEQGDSAMYLCASSFGTSGSGELFFGEGSRLTVL.

The chain employs TRBV5-5 and TRBJ2-1; 10 bases align to TRBD2. The end of the DNA fits TRBJ2-7 better, so the J call may be wrong. Germline V gene lookup returns CDR1 SGHKS and CDR2 YYEKEE (reference sequence). CDR3 length equals 14 residues. In DNA form, the CDR3 reads TGTGCCAGCACCGAAGCGGGAGGGAGGCATGAGCAGTACGTC. This gives the protein CASTEAGGRHEQYV.

This clonotype was detected ten times or more. This chain uses TRBV15 with TRBJ2-7, with no clear D. Trimming stripped 5 bases from V and 0 bases from J, with 17 bases between. The CDR3 is 16 amino acids. Germline values: CDR1 LNHNV, CDR2 YYDKDF (reference sequence). The CDR3 loop is CATSLGSVGYSYEQYF. Written as DNA, the CDR3 is TGTGCCACCAGCCTGGGGTCGGTAGGATACTCCTACGAGCAGTACTTC.